Listed here are 2 T cell receptor beta chains from one sample, sequenced in a study of shared clonotypes between healthy human individuals. Here immunoSEQ multiplex PCR was the method, and the copy in TCRdb shows in-frame clones only, minus some. Altogether about 490,000 clones are present, about three quarters being singletons, with the ten largest covering about an eighth. Sequenced sample: PBMCs. The receptors originated from a woman between 40 and 50 years old in good health. Some clones in this sample may be carry-over from other donors' samples.

This sequence joins TRBV28 and TRBJ2-3, with a possible D match to TRBD2 (7 bases). This CDR3 has 16 amino acids. The germline V gene has CDR1 MDHEN and CDR2 SYDVKM. With 5 bases removed from V and 5 bases from J, the gap between germline ends came to 20 bases. In DNA, the CDR3 is TGTGCCAGCAGTCCCCGCGGAGGGGGGGCTGAAGATACGCAGTATTTT. Translated: CASSPRGGGAEDTQYF.

The chain recombines TRBV6-1 with TRBJ1-1; 9 bases fit TRBD1. Germline CDR1 is MNHNS and CDR2 is SASEGT. The CDR3 spans 14 residues. With 6 bases clipped from V and 1 base from J, the junction kept 3 bases outside the gene matches. This CDR3 is CASRPTGGNTEAFF. The CDR3 DNA is TGTGCCAGCAGGCCGACAGGGGGGAACACTGAAGCTTTCTTT.